Only a few counts were recorded for the clone carrying this T cell receptor beta chain. The antigen remains unidentified. The CDR3 runs to 15 residues. Looked up from germline, CDR1 is SGHRS and CDR2 is YFSETQ. Germline trimming cut 1 base from V and 4 bases from J; bases unmatched to any gene: 6. The source of the sample is a study of cytomegalovirus exposure and HLA in healthy donors. General study results and limits: Both high specificity and high sensitivity reportedly marked the classifier's diagnosis of cytomegalovirus status. The study put 160 or so TCR beta chains on its list as cytomegalovirus-associated.

Healthy bone marrow donors made up the donors. PCR involved 60 Vbeta and 13 Jbeta primers. Only in-frame clones appear in the TCRdb table, and some are missing; sequencing was by immunoSEQ multiplex PCR. Here the sample spans under 150,000 clones, roughly a tenth being singletons. The receptor comes from a man aged 25-40 years in good health and CMV-seronegative. This chain links TRBV5-1 with TRBJ1-1; 8 bases map to TRBD1. The sequenced sample consisted of PBMCs. The CDR3, as DNA: TGCGCCAGCAGCTTGCCAGGGGGCGATAGCACTGAAGCTTTCTTT. This encodes CASSLPGGDSTEAFF.